The 10 T cell receptor beta chains presented below share a single source sample, sequenced in a study of T cell changes during pregnancy in multiple sclerosis. TCRdb's table, derived via immunoSEQ multiplex PCR, lists solely in-frame clones and lacks some. Of some 100,000 clones in the sample, around nine tenths are singletons; the top ten hold around 1.2%. This material consisted of peripheral blood, taken in the second trimester of pregnancy. The receptors derive from a female donor with multiple sclerosis, enrolled in a pregnancy study.

V gene TRBV6-6 combines with J gene TRBJ1-5; D is unresolved. Germline V gene lookup returns CDR1 MNHNY and CDR2 SVGAGI (reference sequence). V gave up 3 bases and J gave up 0 bases, with 9 bases separating them. CDR3 length equals 15 residues. This CDR3 is CASSYAGYSNQPQHF. The CDR3 DNA sequence: TGTGCCAGCAGTTATGCGGGATATAGCAATCAGCCCCAGCATTTT.

The rearrangement links TRBV5-8 to TRBJ2-1; maybe TRBD2 (5 bases). The germline V and J ends were trimmed by 6 bases and 7 bases, with 14 bases remaining between them. This CDR3 has 13 residues. Per germline, CDR1 SGHTS and CDR2 YDEGEE. The CDR3 region has the DNA TGTGCCAGCAACGATTTTAGCGCGAATGAGCAGTTCTTC. Translating gives CASNDFSANEQFF. Complete variable domain (other parts from reference TRBV5-8 and TRBJ2-1): EAGVTQSPTHLIKTRGQQATLRCSPISGHTSVYWYQQALGLGLQFLLWYDEGEERNRGNFPPRFSGRQFPNYSSELNVNALELEDSALYLCASNDFSANEQFFGPGTRLTVL.

This clone has more than one count but fewer than ten. This sequence joins TRBV6-1 and TRBJ1-5, with 8 bases fitting TRBD1. CDR3 length: 15 residues. CDR1 is MNHNS and CDR2 is SASEGT in the germline V gene. Unmatched junction bases numbered 7, after V lost 7 bases and J lost 2 bases. The CDR3, as DNA: TGTGCCAGCACCGCAGGGGGCGCCGGCAATCAGCCCCAGCATTTT. It translates to CASTAGGAGNQPQHF.

This chain joins TRBV28 and TRBJ1-3, with 9 bases lining up with TRBD1. V trimming: 6 bases; J trimming: 4 bases; junction bases outside the gene matches: 10. The CDR3 has 16 residues. Germline values: CDR1 MDHEN, CDR2 SYDVKM. DNA of the CDR3: TGTGCCAGCAGCCCCGCCGGACAGGGGTCCGGAAACACCATATATTTT. Translation gives CASSPAGQGSGNTIYF.

The chain employs TRBV28 and TRBJ2-7; D is perhaps TRBD2 (6 bases). The germline gives CDR1 MDHEN, CDR2 SYDVKM. The CDR3 runs 14 residues. Deletions cut 5 bases from V and 4 bases from J, with 15 bases between. The CDR3 bases are TGTGCCAGCAGTATTGCAGGGAGGCGATACGAGCAGTACTTC. This gives the protein CASSIAGRRYEQYF.

The chain recombines TRBV27 with TRBJ2-7, with no clear D. The CDR3 is 13 residues long. The V and J ends lost 4 bases and 4 bases respectively, with 11 bases between them. The germline CDR1 and CDR2 sequences are MNHEY and SMNVEV (reference sequence). The CDR3 nucleotides read TGTGCCAGCAGTTCAAGGATCGGGTACGAGCAGTACTTC. Protein: CASSSRIGYEQYF.

J is TRBJ1-2 and V is TRBV7-8, with D hard to call. The V and J ends lost 2 bases and 4 bases respectively, with 11 bases between them. There are 14 residues in the CDR3. The germline V gene has CDR1 SGHVS and CDR2 FQNEAQ. Here the CDR3 DNA reads TGTGCCAGCAGCTTATCAGTCCCCCTCTATGGCTACACCTTC. This gives the protein CASSLSVPLYGYTF.

This clone appeared once. The J gene is TRBJ2-1, the V gene TRBV28, with D tentatively TRBD2 (5 bases). The germline V gene encodes CDR1 MDHEN and CDR2 SYDVKM. The V and J ends lost 10 bases and 0 bases respectively, with 16 bases between them. This CDR3 has 15 residues. The CDR3 DNA is TGTGCCACCTTAGGGAGTGAGAGCTCCTACAATGAGCAGTTCTTC. This translates into CATLGSESSYNEQFF.

The rearrangement links TRBV7-6 to TRBJ2-1; 10 bases agree with TRBD2. The V gene end was trimmed by 1 base and the J gene end by 6 bases; junction bases not matched to a gene: 0. CDR1 and CDR2 from the germline V gene are SGHVS and FNYEAQ. The CDR3 loop spans 14 amino acids. The CDR3 loop is CASSLGLAGNEQFF. CDR3 bases: TGTGCCAGCAGCTTAGGACTAGCGGGCAATGAGCAGTTCTTC.

The chain links TRBV7-2 to TRBJ1-3, with D tentatively TRBD1 (5 bases). Germline V gene data show CDR1 as SGHTA and CDR2 as FQGNSA. The CDR3 runs to 11 residues. CDR3 amino acids: CGGAAGNTIYF. Written as DNA, the CDR3 is TGTGGCGGGGCAGCTGGAAACACCATATATTTT.